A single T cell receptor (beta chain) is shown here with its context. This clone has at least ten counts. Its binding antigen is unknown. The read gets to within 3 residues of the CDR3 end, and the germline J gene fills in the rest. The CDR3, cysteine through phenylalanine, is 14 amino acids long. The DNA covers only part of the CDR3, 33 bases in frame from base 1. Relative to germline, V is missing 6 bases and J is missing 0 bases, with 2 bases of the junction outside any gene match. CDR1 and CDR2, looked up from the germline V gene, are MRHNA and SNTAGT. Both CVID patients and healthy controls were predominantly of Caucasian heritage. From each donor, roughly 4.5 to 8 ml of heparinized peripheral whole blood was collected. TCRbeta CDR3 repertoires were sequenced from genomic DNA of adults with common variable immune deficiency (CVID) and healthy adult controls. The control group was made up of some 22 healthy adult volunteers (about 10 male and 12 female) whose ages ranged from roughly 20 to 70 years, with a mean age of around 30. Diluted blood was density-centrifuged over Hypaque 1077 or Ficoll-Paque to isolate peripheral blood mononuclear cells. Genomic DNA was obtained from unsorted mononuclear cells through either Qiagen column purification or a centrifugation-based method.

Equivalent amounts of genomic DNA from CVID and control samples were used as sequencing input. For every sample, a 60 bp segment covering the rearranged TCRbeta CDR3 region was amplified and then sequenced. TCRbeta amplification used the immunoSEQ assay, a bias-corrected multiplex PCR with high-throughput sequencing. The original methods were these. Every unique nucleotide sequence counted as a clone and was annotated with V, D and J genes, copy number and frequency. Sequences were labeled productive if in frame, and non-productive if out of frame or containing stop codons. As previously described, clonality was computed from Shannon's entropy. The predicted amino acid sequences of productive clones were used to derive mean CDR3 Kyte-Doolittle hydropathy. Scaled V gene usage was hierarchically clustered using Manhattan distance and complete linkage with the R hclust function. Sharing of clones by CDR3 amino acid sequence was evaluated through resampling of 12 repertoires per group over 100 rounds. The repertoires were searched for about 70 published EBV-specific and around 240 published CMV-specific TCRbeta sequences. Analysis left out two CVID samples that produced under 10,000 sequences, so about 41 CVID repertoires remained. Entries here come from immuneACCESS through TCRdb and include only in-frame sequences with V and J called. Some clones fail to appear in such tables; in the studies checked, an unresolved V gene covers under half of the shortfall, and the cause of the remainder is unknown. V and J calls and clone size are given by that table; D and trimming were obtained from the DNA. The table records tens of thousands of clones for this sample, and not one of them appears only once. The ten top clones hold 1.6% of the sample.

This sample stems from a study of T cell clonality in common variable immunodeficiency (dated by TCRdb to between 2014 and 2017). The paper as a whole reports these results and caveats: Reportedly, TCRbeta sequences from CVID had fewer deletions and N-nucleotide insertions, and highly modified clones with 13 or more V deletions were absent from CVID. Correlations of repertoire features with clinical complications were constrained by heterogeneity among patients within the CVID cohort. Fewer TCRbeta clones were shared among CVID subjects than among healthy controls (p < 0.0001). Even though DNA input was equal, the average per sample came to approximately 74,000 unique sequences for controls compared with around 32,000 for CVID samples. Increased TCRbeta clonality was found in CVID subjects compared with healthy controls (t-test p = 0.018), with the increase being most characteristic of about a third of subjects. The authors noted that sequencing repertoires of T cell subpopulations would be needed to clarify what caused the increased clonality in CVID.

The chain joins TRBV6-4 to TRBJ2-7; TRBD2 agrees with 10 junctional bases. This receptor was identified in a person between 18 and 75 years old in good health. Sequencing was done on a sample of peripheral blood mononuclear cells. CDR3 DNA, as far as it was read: TGTGCCAGCAGCCCTAGCGGGAGCTCCTACGAG. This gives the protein CASSPSGSSYE. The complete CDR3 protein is CASSPSGSSYEQYF.